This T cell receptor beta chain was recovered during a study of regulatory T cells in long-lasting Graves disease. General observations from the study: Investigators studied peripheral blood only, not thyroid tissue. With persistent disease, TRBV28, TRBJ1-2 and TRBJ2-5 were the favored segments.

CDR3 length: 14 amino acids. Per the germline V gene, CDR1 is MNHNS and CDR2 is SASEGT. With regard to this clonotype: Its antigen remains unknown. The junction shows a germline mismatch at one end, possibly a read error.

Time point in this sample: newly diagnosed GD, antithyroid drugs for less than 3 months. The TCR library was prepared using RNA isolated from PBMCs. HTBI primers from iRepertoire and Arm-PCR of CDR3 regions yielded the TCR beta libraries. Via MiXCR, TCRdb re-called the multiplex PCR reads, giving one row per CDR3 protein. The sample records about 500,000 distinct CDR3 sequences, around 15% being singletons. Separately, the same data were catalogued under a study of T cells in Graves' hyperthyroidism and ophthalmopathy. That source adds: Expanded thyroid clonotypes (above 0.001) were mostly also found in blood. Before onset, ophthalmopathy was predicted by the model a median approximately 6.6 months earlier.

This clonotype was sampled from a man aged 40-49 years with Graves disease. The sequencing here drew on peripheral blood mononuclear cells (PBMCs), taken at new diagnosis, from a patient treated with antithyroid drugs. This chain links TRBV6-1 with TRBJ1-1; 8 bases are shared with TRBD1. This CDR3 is CASSQGARNAEAFF. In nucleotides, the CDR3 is TGTGCCAGCAGCCAGGGGGCACGGAACGCTGAAGCTTTCTTT.